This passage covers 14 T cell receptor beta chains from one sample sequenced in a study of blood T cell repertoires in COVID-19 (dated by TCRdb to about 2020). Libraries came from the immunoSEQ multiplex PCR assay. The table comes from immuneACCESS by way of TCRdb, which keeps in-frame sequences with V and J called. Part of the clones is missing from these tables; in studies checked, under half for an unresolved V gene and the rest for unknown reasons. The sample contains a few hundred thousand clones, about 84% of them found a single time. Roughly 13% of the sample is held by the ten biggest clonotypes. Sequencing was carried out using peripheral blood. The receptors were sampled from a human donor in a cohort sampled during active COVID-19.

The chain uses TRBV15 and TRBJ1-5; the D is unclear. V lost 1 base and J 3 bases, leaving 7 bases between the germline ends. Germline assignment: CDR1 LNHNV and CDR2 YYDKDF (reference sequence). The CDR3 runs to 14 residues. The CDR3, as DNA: TGTGCCACCAGCAGAGCCAGTTCCAATCAGCCCCAGCATTTT. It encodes CATSRASSNQPQHF.

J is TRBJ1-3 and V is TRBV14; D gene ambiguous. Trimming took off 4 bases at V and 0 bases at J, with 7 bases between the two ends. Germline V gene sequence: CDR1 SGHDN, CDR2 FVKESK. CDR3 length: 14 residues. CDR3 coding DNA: TGTGCCAGCAGCCCAAGAGTCTCTGGAAACACCATATATTTT. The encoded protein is CASSPRVSGNTIYF.

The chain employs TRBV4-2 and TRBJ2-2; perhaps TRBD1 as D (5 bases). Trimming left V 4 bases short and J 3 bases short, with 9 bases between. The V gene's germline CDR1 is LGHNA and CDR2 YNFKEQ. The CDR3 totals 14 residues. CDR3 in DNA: TGTGCCAGCAGCCCCGACAGACACACCGGGGAGCTGTTTTTT. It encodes CASSPDRHTGELFF.

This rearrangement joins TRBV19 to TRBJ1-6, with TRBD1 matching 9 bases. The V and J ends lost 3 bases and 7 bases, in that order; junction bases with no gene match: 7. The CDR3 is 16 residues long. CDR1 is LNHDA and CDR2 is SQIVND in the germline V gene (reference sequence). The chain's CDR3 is CASSMGDRVRNSPLHF. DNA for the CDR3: TGTGCCAGTAGTATGGGGGACAGGGTGCGAAATTCACCCCTCCACTTT.

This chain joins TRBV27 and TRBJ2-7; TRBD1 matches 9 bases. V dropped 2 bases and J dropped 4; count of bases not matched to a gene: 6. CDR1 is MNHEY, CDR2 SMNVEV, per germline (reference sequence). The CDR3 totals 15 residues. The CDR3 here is CASSLGPTGGYEQYF. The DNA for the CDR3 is TGTGCCAGCAGTTTAGGTCCGACAGGGGGGTACGAGCAGTACTTC.

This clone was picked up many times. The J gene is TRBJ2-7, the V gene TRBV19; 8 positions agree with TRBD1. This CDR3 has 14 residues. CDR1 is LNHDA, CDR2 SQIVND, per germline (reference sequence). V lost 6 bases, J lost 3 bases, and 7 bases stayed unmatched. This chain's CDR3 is CASSTQQGVYEQYF. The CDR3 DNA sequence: TGTGCCAGTAGCACACAACAGGGGGTCTACGAGCAGTACTTC.

The CDR3, as DNA: TGTGCTAGTGGTTCGTCGCTCTGGGACAGTCTCTATGGCTACACCTTC. Encoded protein: CASGSSLWDSLYGYTF. The V and J genes are TRBV12-5 and TRBJ1-2, with TRBD1 matching over 7 bases. CDR1 is LGHNT, CDR2 FRNRAP, per germline. The CDR3 extends over 16 amino acids. V was pared by 4 bases and J by 4 bases, with 12 bases of the junction left unmatched.

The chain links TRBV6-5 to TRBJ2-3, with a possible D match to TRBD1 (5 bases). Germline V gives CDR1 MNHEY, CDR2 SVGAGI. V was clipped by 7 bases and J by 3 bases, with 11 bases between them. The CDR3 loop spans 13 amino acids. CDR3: CASTKTATDTQYF. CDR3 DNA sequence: TGTGCCAGCACTAAGACAGCTACAGATACGCAGTATTTT.

In DNA form, the CDR3 reads TGTGCCAGCAGCCCCCAGGGGCGACTCTCCACAGATACGCAGTATTTT. Its translation is CASSPQGRLSTDTQYF. The chain uses TRBV3-1 (or the pseudogene TRBV3-2) and TRBJ2-3; D perhaps matches TRBD1 (6 bases). Germline assignment: CDR1 LGHDT and CDR2 YNNKEL (reference sequence). The CDR3 sequence is 16 residues long. V was cut by 4 bases and J by 2 bases, with 16 bases left in between.

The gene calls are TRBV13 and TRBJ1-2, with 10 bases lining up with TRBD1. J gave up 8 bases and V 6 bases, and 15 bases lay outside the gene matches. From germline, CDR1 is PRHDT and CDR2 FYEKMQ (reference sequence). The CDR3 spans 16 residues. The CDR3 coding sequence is TGTGCCAGCAGTTCCCTGGGACAGGGGACCCTCTACGGCTACACCTTC. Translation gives CASSSLGQGTLYGYTF.

The CDR3 DNA sequence: TGTGCCAGCAGCTTGCAGGGCCCGAACACCGGGGAGCTGTTTTTT. This codes for CASSLQGPNTGELFF. V is TRBV7-3 and J is TRBJ2-2; possibly TRBD1 for D (5 bases). Germline loops: CDR1 SGHTA, CDR2 FQGTGA. This CDR3 region has 15 residues. V lost 3 bases and J lost 0, with 8 bases in between.

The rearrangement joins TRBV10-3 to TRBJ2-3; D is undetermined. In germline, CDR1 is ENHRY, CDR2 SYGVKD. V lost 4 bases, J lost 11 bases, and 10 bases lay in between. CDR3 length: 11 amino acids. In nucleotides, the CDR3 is TGTGCCATCAGTGGAGGTTTGGGGCAGTATTTT. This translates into CAISGGLGQYF.

CDR3 amino acids: CASSSRGTEQETQYF. The CDR3 nucleotides are TGTGCCAGCTCTTCGAGGGGGACAGAACAAGAGACCCAGTACTTC. The chain recombines TRBV28 with TRBJ2-5; 7 bases align to TRBD1. Looked up from germline, CDR1 is MDHEN and CDR2 is SYDVKM. Trimming removed 8 bases from V and 2 bases from J; junction bases left unmatched: 11. The CDR3 totals 15 residues.

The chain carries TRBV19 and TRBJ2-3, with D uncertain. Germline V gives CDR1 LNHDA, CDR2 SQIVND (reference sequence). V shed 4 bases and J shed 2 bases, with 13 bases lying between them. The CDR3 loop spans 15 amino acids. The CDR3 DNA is TGTGCCAGTAGTACACGACACCGGCTCACAGATACGCAGTATTTT. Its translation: CASSTRHRLTDTQYF. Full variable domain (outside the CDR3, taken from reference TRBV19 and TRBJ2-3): DGGITQSPKYLFRKEGQNVTLSCEQNLNHDAMYWYRQDPGQGLRLIYYSQIVNDFQKGDIAEGYSVSREKKESFPLTVTSAQKNPTAFYLCASSTRHRLTDTQYFGPGTRLTVL.